The subject of this entry is one T cell receptor beta chain. Its specificity is not known. The sample belongs to a study of breast tumors, draining lymph nodes, adjacent tissues. General observations from the study: The lymph node origin of tumor T cells was framed as consistent with a hypothesis, not demonstrated. Tumor and nontumor repertoires were significantly more similar in luminal-like than in basal-like breast cancer. Findings are consistent with lymph node origin and intratumoral expansion of most tumor T cells.

The germline gives CDR1 SGHRS, CDR2 YFSETQ. This CDR3 comprises 11 residues. Losses at the gene ends were 6 bases for V and 7 bases for J; bases not matched to a gene: 2. Via MiXCR, TCRdb re-called the multiplex PCR reads, giving one row per CDR3 protein. The sample yields 66,000 or so distinct CDR3 sequences, 43% seen once. The sequencing input was breast tumor tissue. The chain has TRBV5-1 and TRBJ2-7, with 9 bases matching TRBD2. This sequence originates from a female donor with breast cancer. Some clones in this sample may be carry-over from other donors' samples. The CDR3 coding sequence is TGCGCCAGCACAAGCGGGGGGGAGCAGTACTTC. It translates to CASTSGGEQYF.